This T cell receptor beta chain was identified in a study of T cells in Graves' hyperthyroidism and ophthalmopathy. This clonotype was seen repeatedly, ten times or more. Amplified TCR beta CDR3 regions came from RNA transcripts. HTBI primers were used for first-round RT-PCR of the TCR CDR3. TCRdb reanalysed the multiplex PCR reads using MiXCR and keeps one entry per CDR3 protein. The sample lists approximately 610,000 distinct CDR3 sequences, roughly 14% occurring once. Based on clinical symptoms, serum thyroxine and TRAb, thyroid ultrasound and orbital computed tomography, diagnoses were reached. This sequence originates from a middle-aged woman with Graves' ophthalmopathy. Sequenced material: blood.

CDR3 residues: CASSFSGKAIPDTQYF. The CDR3 DNA reads TGTGCCAGCAGCTTCTCAGGAAAGGCAATTCCAGATACGCAGTATTTT. The genes are TRBV7-3 and TRBJ2-3; D call uncertain. This CDR3 spans 16 amino acids. Germline CDR1 is SGHTA and CDR2 is FQGTGA. Deletions cut 3 bases from V and 4 bases from J, with 17 bases between.